Presented here are 18 T cell receptor beta chains from one specimen sequenced in a study of blood T cells in healthy people across ages. Combining a sample-barcoded 5' primer with a J-beta primer mix, a second PCR ran for about 7 to 11 cycles. In TCRdb, the 5' RACE reads were re-called with MiXCR into one record per CDR3 protein. Of some 800,000 distinct CDR3 sequences listed, 44% are singletons. Source material: blood. The receptors were sampled from a man aged 55 to 70 in good health.

CDR3 DNA: TGTGCCAGCAGAGAAACAGGGAGCACAGATACGCAGTATTTT. Amino acids: CASRETGSTDTQYF. The J gene is TRBJ2-3, the V gene TRBV6-5, with D perhaps TRBD1 (6 bases). The CDR3 length is 14 residues. V lost 6 bases to trimming and J lost 0 bases, with 10 bases between them. Germline CDR1 is MNHEY and CDR2 is SVGAGI.

This clonotype has a single count. The gene calls are TRBV20-1 and TRBJ1-2; D possibly corresponds to TRBD1 (6 bases). Germline CDR1 DFQATT, CDR2 SNEGSKA (reference sequence). The CDR3 runs 14 residues. Trimming removed 1 base from V and 8 bases from J, with 17 bases in between. CDR3 sequence: CSARGLQGSEGYTF. DNA of the CDR3: TGCAGTGCTAGAGGACTACAGGGCTCGGAGGGCTACACCTTC.

The rearrangement uses TRBV6-1 and TRBJ2-1; D is perhaps TRBD1 (5 bases). The CDR3 runs 17 residues. The germline V and J ends were trimmed by 6 bases and 2 bases, with 20 bases remaining between them. The germline CDR1 and CDR2 sequences are MNHNS and SASEGT. Here the CDR3 DNA reads TGTGCCAGCAGCCTCTCTCCTCCAGGGCCCACCTACAATGAGCAGTTCTTC. This encodes CASSLSPPGPTYNEQFF.

This clonotype has only a few counts. The rearrangement uses TRBV30 and TRBJ1-4; no reliable D call. Germline lookup yields CDR1 GTSNPN and CDR2 SVGIG (reference sequence). V was clipped by 2 bases and J by 7 bases, with 14 bases between them. The CDR3 covers 14 residues. The CDR3 here is CAWSHKLGSEKLFF. CDR3 DNA: TGTGCCTGGAGTCATAAACTGGGAAGTGAAAAACTGTTTTTT.

The chain uses TRBV7-9 and TRBJ1-4, with 8 bases lining up with TRBD1. Germline lookup yields CDR1 SEHNR and CDR2 FQNEAQ (reference sequence). This CDR3 spans 14 amino acids. Trimming took 5 bases from V and 7 from J; bases not matched to a gene: 6. DNA of the CDR3: TGTGCCAGCAGCCCGACAGGGGTTACTGAAAAACTGTTTTTT. It specifies CASSPTGVTEKLFF.

The V gene is TRBV20-1, the J gene TRBJ1-5; D is possibly TRBD1 (5 bases). The germline V and J ends were trimmed by 1 base and 3 bases, with 13 bases remaining between them. This CDR3 has 15 amino acids. Germline V gene lookup returns CDR1 DFQATT and CDR2 SNEGSKA (reference sequence). The CDR3 sequence: CSARAPGRNNQPQHF. The CDR3 DNA follows: TGCAGTGCTAGAGCCCCAGGGCGAAACAATCAGCCCCAGCATTTT.

This chain links TRBV25-1 with TRBJ2-1; D unclear. The ends were cut back, 2 bases at V and 0 bases at J, with 8 bases in the middle. This CDR3 has 15 residues. Germline V lookup: CDR1 MGHDK, CDR2 SYGVNS. The CDR3 DNA reads TGTGCCAGCAGTGAAGTGGGCAGCTCCTACAATGAGCAGTTCTTC. Amino acid sequence: CASSEVGSSYNEQFF.

The V and J genes are TRBV5-6 and TRBJ2-5; TRBD2 might be the D (6 bases). The germline V gene encodes CDR1 SGHDT and CDR2 YYEEEE. Trimming took 1 base from V and 2 from J, leaving 15 bases between them. This CDR3 is built from 16 residues. The CDR3 sequence: CASSLSVRDRQETQYF. The DNA for the CDR3 is TGTGCCAGCAGCTTGTCAGTGCGGGATAGGCAAGAGACCCAGTACTTC.

This clonotype was seen a few times. V is TRBV10-3 and J is TRBJ1-4, with D tentatively TRBD1 (6 bases). Looked up from germline, CDR1 is ENHRY and CDR2 is SYGVKD. V dropped 3 bases and J dropped 1 base, with 9 bases sitting between them. The CDR3 covers 15 residues. CDR3 protein: CAISDLQGTNEKLFF. DNA for the CDR3: TGTGCCATCAGTGATCTACAGGGAACTAATGAAAAACTGTTTTTT.

This clonotype was seen a few times. The rearrangement links TRBV14 to TRBJ2-4; 7 bases line up with TRBD2. V lost 1 base, J lost 3 bases, and 12 bases stayed unmatched. Germline CDR1 is SGHDN and CDR2 is FVKESK. The CDR3 spans 18 residues. The CDR3 is CASSQGSSAGRVKNIQYF. The CDR3 DNA follows: TGTGCCAGCAGCCAAGGGTCGTCGGCGGGGAGGGTCAAAAACATTCAGTACTTC.

The chain has TRBV10-3 and TRBJ1-4, with 8 nucleotides matching TRBD1. The germline V gene has CDR1 ENHRY and CDR2 SYGVKD. Trimming took 10 bases from V and 12 from J; bases not matched to a gene: 13. The CDR3 spans 13 residues. CDR3 sequence (DNA): TGTGCCACCACGGCACAGGGGGGAGGGGAACTGTTTTTT. It is translated as CATTAQGGGELFF.

Concerning this clonotype: This may come from a read error, since a much larger clone is one base off. The chain uses TRBV18 and TRBJ1-4; 7 bases align to TRBD1. The junction had 11 bases not matched to a gene; V was cut back by 6 bases and J by 7 bases. The CDR3 is made up of 15 amino acids. Germline V gene lookup returns CDR1 KGHSH and CDR2 LQKENI. The CDR3 loop is CASSSGTVLSEKLFF. The CDR3 DNA sequence: TGTGCCAGCTCGTCGGGGACAGTCCTTAGTGAAAAACTGTTTTTT.

J is TRBJ2-1 and V is TRBV6-2 or TRBV6-3; tentatively, D is TRBD2 (5 bases). The CDR3 extends over 14 amino acids. Germline assignment: CDR1 MNHEY and CDR2 SVGEGT. V was trimmed by 2 bases and J by 10 bases, leaving 15 bases between them. The CDR3 coding sequence is TGTGCCAGCAGTTACCGACAAACTAGAGGCGAGCAGTTCTTC. This sequence encodes CASSYRQTRGEQFF.

This clonotype was recorded a few times. The chain carries TRBV7-9 and TRBJ2-1, with 8 bases aligning to TRBD1. Per the germline V gene, CDR1 is SEHNR and CDR2 is FQNEAQ (reference sequence). With V trimmed by 0 bases and J by 8 bases, 21 bases remained unmatched. This CDR3 has 20 amino acids. The CDR3 DNA is TGTGCCAGCAGCTTAGCGCTGGCAGGGGGCAACTATGGTGAGGGGGATGAGCAGTTCTTC. Protein: CASSLALAGGNYGEGDEQFF.

This sequence joins TRBV9 and TRBJ1-6; D is perhaps TRBD1 (5 bases). Germline V gene sequence: CDR1 SGDLS, CDR2 YYNGEE. The CDR3 spans 14 residues. The V end was cut by 3 bases, the J end by 9 bases, with 13 bases between. This CDR3 is CASSGHRSGSPLHF. CDR3 nucleotide sequence: TGTGCCAGCAGCGGCCACAGGTCCGGTTCACCCCTCCACTTT.

The chain employs TRBV7-2 and TRBJ2-5; TRBD1 aligns across 7 bases. V dropped 5 bases and J dropped 11; count of bases not matched to a gene: 14. The CDR3 is 14 residues long. Germline V lookup: CDR1 SGHTA, CDR2 FQGNSA. The DNA of the CDR3 is TGTGCCAGCAGCCTCCTCGCTTGGACAGGCGGGCAGTACTTC. Translated, it gives CASSLLAWTGGQYF.

There are many counts of this clonotype. The V and J genes are TRBV3-1 and TRBJ2-5; weak D call: TRBD2 (6 bases). The germline gives CDR1 LGHDT, CDR2 YNNKEL (reference sequence). This CDR3 has 14 amino acids. V gave up 1 base and J gave up 2 bases, with 8 bases separating them. The CDR3 coding sequence is TGTGCCAGCAGCCAAGGGAGGGGACAAGAGACCCAGTACTTC. Its translation: CASSQGRGQETQYF.

This clonotype came up a few times. The CDR3 protein is CASSEWIYEQYF. In DNA, the CDR3 is TGTGCCAGCAGCGAGTGGATCTACGAGCAGTACTTC. The rearrangement joins TRBV12-3 or TRBV12-4 to TRBJ2-7; D not certain. The CDR3 has 12 residues. Trimming removed 6 bases from V and 3 bases from J, with 9 bases in between.